The clone carrying this T cell receptor (beta chain) occurred many times. This record comes from a study of T cells after yellow fever vaccination. One entry per CDR3 protein results from TCRdb running MiXCR on the 5' RACE reads. The sample has approximately 240,000 distinct CDR3 sequences, more than 3.5% seen once. V shed 5 bases, J shed 10 bases, and the junction held 10 bases outside the gene matches. Germline CDR1 is SGHTA and CDR2 is FQGTGA. This CDR3 region has 15 residues. This specimen consisted of PBMCs, obtained 15 days after the yellow fever booster vaccination. The TCR originated in a man younger than 30 who received the YFV17D yellow fever vaccine. The chain couples TRBV7-3 to TRBJ2-1, with 11 bases fitting TRBD2. In nucleotides, the CDR3 is TGTGCCAGCAGCGTCGGACTAGCGGGCAACTCGGAGCAGTTCTTC. The encoded protein is CASSVGLAGNSEQFF. Filled out from reference TRBV7-3 and TRBJ2-1, the complete variable domain reads GAGVSQTPSNKVTEKGKYVELRCDPISGHTALYWYRQSLGQGPEFLIYFQGTGAADDSGLPNDRFFAVRPEGSVSTLKIQRTERGDSAVYLCASSVGLAGNSEQFFGPGTRLTVL.